The entry below gives a single T cell receptor (beta chain) sequence along with its context. Germline CDR1 and CDR2: SGHTA and FQGNSA. This CDR3 contains 15 residues. Trimming removed 1 base at V and 0 bases at J, with 6 bases between. These data originate in a study of blood T cell repertoires in COVID-19. The repertoire was sequenced with immunoSEQ multiplex PCR; TCRdb's copy has only in-frame clones and lacks some. Of under 200,000 clones in the sample, around 79% are singletons; the top ten hold around 8.1%. This clonotype originated in a woman aged 55 to 70 with COVID-19, enrolled during active disease. The chain is built from TRBV7-2 and TRBJ2-2; maybe TRBD2 (5 bases). The material sequenced was peripheral blood. CDR3 sequence: CASSLELANTGELFF. The CDR3, as DNA: TGTGCCAGCAGCTTAGAACTAGCGAACACCGGGGAGCTGTTTTTT.